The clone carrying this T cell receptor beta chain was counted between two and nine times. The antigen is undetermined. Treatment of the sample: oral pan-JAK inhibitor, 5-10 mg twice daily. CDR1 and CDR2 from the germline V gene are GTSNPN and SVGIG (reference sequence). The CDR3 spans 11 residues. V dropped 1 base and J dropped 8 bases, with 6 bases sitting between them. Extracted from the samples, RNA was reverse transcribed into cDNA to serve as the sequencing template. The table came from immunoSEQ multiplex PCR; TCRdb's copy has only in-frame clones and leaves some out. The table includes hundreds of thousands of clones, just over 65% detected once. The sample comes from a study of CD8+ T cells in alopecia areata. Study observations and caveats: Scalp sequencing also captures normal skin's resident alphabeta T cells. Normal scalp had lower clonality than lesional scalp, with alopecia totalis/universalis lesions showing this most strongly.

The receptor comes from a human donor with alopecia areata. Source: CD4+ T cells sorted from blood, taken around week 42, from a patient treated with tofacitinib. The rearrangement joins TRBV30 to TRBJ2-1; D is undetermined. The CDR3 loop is CAWSADHEQFF. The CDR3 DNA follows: TGTGCCTGGAGTGCAGATCATGAGCAGTTCTTC.